This TCR beta chain was observed in a study of T-cell memory formation after mild COVID-19. Study findings and constraints: The study found contracting CD4+ clones mainly in CM and EM and contracting CD8+ clones in EMRA. Clones that shrank (day 15 to 85) were balanced CD4/CD8, whereas later expanders leaned CD4+. Confirmation was lacking for SARS-CoV-2 specificity of second-wave clones that peaked on day 37.

On this clonotype: The antigen is not known.

Trimming stripped 5 bases from V and 6 bases from J, with 14 bases between. This CDR3 region has 14 residues. Germline V gene data show CDR1 as LGHNA and CDR2 as YNFKEQ. Constant-segment primers and 5'RACE yielded cDNA libraries for TCR alpha and TCR beta, each carrying sample barcodes and UMIs. MiXCR, applied by TCRdb to the 5' RACE reads, yields one record per CDR3 protein. Counted here are tens of thousands of distinct CDR3 sequences, around 16% occurring once; the ten biggest clones make up around two fifths. The gene calls are TRBV4-2 and TRBJ1-5; tentatively, D is TRBD1 (6 bases). This clonotype originated in a man younger than 30 who had mild COVID-19 (a few samples of this study predate the infection). Cell type and time point are not known. Sample: PBMCs or a T cell subset sorted from them (not recorded which). CDR3 coding DNA: TGTGCCAGCAGCACCGGGGGGGGCAGTCAGCCCCAGCATTTT. Amino acid sequence: CASSTGGGSQPQHF.